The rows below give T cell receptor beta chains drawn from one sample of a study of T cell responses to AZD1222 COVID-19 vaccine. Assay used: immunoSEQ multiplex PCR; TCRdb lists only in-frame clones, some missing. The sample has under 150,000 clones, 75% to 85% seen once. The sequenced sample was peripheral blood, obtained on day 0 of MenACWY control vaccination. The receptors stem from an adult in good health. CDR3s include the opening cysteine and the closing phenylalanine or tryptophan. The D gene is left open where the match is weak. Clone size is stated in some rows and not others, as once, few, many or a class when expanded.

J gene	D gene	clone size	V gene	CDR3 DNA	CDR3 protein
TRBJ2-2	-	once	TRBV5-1	TGCGCCAGCAGCTCCTCTGGGGGGGCCACCGGGGAGCTGTTTTTT	CASSSSGGATGELFF
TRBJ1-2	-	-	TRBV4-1	TGCGCCAGCAGCCAAGGGGACATTGGCTACACCTTC	CASSQGDIGYTF
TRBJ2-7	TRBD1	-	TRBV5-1	TGCGCCAGATCCGGGACAGGGGGCGCCGAGCAGTACTTC	CARSGTGGAEQYF
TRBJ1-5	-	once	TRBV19	TGTGCCAGTAGTATAGCAGGGAGTTCCAATCAGCCCCAGCATTTT	CASSIAGSSNQPQHF
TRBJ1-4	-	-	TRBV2	TGTGCCGGAGGCCCCCAGGGGATTAATGAAAAACTGTTTTTT	CAGGPQGINEKLFF
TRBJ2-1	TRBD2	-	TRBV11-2	TGTGCCAGCAGCTGGGCGGGGGGCCTAATCAATGAGCAGTTCTTC	CASSWAGGLINEQFF
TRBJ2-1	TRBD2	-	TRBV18	TGTGCCAGCTCGATTTCTAGCGGGGGGCATTACAATGAGCAGTTCTTC	CASSISSGGHYNEQFF
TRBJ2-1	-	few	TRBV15	TGTGCCACCAGCAGAGATAAAGGGACGGAGAATGAGCAGTTCTTC	CATSRDKGTENEQFF
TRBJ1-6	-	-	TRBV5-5	TGTGCCAGTAACATCCTACAGGGTGGCGGTAATTCACCCCTCCACTTT	CASNILQGGGNSPLHF
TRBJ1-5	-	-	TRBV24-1	TGTGCCACCAGTGAGGGTGTCAATCAGCCCCAGCATTTT	CATSEGVNQPQHF
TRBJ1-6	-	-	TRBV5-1	TGCGCCAGCAGCACCCGGGACGACGCTAATTCACCCCTCCACTTT	CASSTRDDANSPLHF
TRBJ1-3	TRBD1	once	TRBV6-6	TGTGCCAGCAGGGACAGGGCTGGAAACACCATATATTTT	CASRDRAGNTIYF
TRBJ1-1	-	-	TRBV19	TGTGCCAGTCACAAAACGGGACGGGGAGAAACTGAAGCTTTCTTT	CASHKTGRGETEAFF
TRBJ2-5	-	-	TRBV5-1	TGCGCCAGCAGCCAGGGGTTTACAGGGACCCAGTACTTC	CASSQGFTGTQYF
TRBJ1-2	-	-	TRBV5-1	TGCGCCAGCAGCATGGACACTGATGCCTCCGGTGGCTACACCTTC	CASSMDTDASGGYTF
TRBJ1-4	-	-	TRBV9	TGTGCCAGCAGCGTAGAGGCTCGGGGGACGGGACTATTTGAAAAACTGTTTTTT	CASSVEARGTGLFEKLFF
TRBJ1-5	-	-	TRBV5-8	TGTGCCAGCAGGGATTATAGGGGGAATCAGCCCCAGCATTTT	CASRDYRGNQPQHF
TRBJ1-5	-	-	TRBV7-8	TGTGCCAGCAGCCCCGAGGGGGACGGACTGAATCAGCCCCAGCATTTT	CASSPEGDGLNQPQHF
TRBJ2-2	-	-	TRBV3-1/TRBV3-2	TGTGCCAGCAGCCCCACAGGGAACCCCGGGGAGCTGTTTTTT	CASSPTGNPGELFF
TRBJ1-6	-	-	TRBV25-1	TGTGCCAGCAGTGGTCAGGGTGGCAATTCACCCCTCCACTTT	CASSGQGGNSPLHF
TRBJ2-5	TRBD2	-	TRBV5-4	TGTGCCAGCAGCTTACGGGGGGTGGAGACCCAGTACTTC	CASSLRGVETQYF
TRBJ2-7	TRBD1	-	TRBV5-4	TGTGCCAGCAGCTTGGGAGGACAGGGCACCTACGAGCAGTACTTC	CASSLGGQGTYEQYF
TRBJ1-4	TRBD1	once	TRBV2	TGTGCCAGCAGCCCTCCAGGGGGATCAACTAATGAAAAACTGTTTTTT	CASSPPGGSTNEKLFF
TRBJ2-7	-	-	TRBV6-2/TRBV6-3	TGTGCCAGCAGCACCGACTCCTACGAGCAGTACTTC	CASSTDSYEQYF
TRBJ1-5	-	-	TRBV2	TGTGCCAGCAGTGAGTGGCTAAGAGATCAGCCCCAGCATTTT	CASSEWLRDQPQHF
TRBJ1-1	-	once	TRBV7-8	TGTGCCAGCAGCTTAAGGGGGGCGAACACTGAAGCTTTCTTT	CASSLRGANTEAFF
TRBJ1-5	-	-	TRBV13	TGTGCCAGCAGCTTTGGGGCCTATCAGCCCCAGCATTTT	CASSFGAYQPQHF
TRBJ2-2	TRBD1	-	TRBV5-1	TGCGCCAGCAGCTTGGCGACAGGGACCACCGGGGAGCTGTTTTTT	CASSLATGTTGELFF
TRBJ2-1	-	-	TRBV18	TGTGCCAGCTCACCACAGTCCTACAATGAGCAGTTCTTC	CASSPQSYNEQFF
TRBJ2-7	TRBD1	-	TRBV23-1	TGCGCCAGCAGGCCCCGGGACAGGGGGCTCGAAGAGCAGTACTTC	CASRPRDRGLEEQYF
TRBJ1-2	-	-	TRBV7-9	TGTGCCAGCAGAGCCGACAGGACCGTTCCCGATAACTATGGCTACACCTTC	CASRADRTVPDNYGYTF
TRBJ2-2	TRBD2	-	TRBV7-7	TGTGCCAGCAGCCCCCTAGCGGGGTCGACCGGGGAGCTGTTTTTT	CASSPLAGSTGELFF
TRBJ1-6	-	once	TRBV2	TGTGCCATCCTGGATTTCAGCCGCGATTCACCCCTCCACTTT	CAILDFSRDSPLHF
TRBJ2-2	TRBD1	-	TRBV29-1	TGCAGCGTCCGAACCGGGACAGGGTTCGCCGGGGAGCTGTTTTTT	CSVRTGTGFAGELFF
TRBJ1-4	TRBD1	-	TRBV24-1	TGTGCCACCAGTGAAGGGACAGGGGGGTCCGAAAAACTGTTTTTT	CATSEGTGGSEKLFF
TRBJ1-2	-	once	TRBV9	TGTGCCAGCAGCGTAGAGAACAGGTTTAACTATGGCTACACCTTC	CASSVENRFNYGYTF
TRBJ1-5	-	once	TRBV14	TGTGCCAGCAGCCAAGGGGAGTCCCAGCCCCAGCATTTT	CASSQGESQPQHF
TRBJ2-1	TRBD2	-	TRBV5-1	TGCGCCAGCAGCTTGGAATGGGCGGGGGGATACAATGAGCAGTTCTTC	CASSLEWAGGYNEQFF
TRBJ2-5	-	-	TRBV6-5	TGTGCCGGACAGAGGACAGCATATAGTTTAGAGACCCAGTACTTC	CAGQRTAYSLETQYF
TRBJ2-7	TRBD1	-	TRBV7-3	TGTGCCAGCAGCTCAACAGGGGGCTACGAGCAGTACTTC	CASSSTGGYEQYF
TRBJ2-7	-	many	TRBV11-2	TGTGCCAGCAGCTTCCTCCAAGACTACGAGCAGTACTTC	CASSFLQDYEQYF
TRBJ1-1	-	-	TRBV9	TGTGCCTTTAGGACTGAAGCTTTCTTT	CAFRTEAFF
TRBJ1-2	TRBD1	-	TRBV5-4	TGTGCCAGCACCTTGGCAGCAGGGGGAAGCTATGGCTACACCTTC	CASTLAAGGSYGYTF
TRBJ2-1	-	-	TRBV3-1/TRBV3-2	TGTGCCAGCAGCCAAAGGGCAAGCTACAATGAGCAGTTCTTC	CASSQRASYNEQFF
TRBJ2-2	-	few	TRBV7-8	TGTGCCAGCAGCTCGGCCACCTCCCAGGGGCCCGGGGAGCTGTTTTTT	CASSSATSQGPGELFF